This T cell receptor beta chain was profiled in a study of blood T cell repertoires in COVID-19. CDR3 size: 13 residues. With V trimmed by 3 bases and J by 3 bases, 3 bases remained unmatched. Germline CDR1 SGDLS, CDR2 YYNGEE. TCRdb's table, derived via immunoSEQ multiplex PCR, lists solely in-frame clones and lacks some. The top ten hold around 1% of the sample, which has hundreds of thousands of clones, nearly 90% seen once. Participants reported their clinical history, and cohort assignment relied on those reports. The chain links TRBV9 to TRBJ2-7; 7 nucleotides match TRBD2. The specimen was PBMCs or T cells enriched from blood (not recorded which). The origin of this receptor is a woman aged 30 to 39 who had recovered from COVID-19. The chain's CDR3 is CASSALADYEQYF. The CDR3 DNA reads TGTGCCAGCAGCGCCCTAGCGGACTACGAGCAGTACTTC.